The clone carrying this TCR beta chain was picked up a small number of times. These data are taken from a study of shared clonotypes between healthy human individuals. The ends were cut back, 3 bases at V and 0 bases at J, with 11 bases in the middle. Germline V lookup: CDR1 KGHSH, CDR2 LQKENI. The CDR3 spans 15 residues. Assay: immunoSEQ multiplex PCR; the TCRdb copy retains only in-frame clones and omits some. The repertoire consists of about 480,000 clones, with 79% occurring once and the leading ten covering 13%. Sequenced input: PBMCs. The sequence was obtained from a woman aged 40 to 50 in good health. Some clones in this sample may be carry-over from other donors' samples. This chain joins TRBV18 and TRBJ1-1; possible D gene TRBD1, 5 bases. The CDR3 nucleotides read TGTGCCAGCTCACCTCGGGGGACGGTGAACACTGAAGCTTTCTTT. This sequence encodes CASSPRGTVNTEAFF.